These 12 T cell receptor beta chains share one sample of origin, sequenced in a study of shared clonotypes between healthy human individuals. Generated by immunoSEQ multiplex PCR, the TCRdb table keeps only in-frame clones and is missing some. The sample shows around 500,000 clones, approximately 80% of them seen only once. Sequences were obtained from PBMCs. The origin of the receptors is a woman in her forties in good health. Some clones in this sample may be carry-over from other donors' samples.

This sequence joins TRBV6-5 and TRBJ2-7; D may be TRBD1 or TRBD2 (6 bases each). With 8 bases removed from V and 3 bases from J, the gap between germline ends came to 17 bases. The CDR3 has 14 amino acids. The V gene's germline CDR1 is MNHEY and CDR2 SVGAGI. The CDR3 coding sequence is TGTGCCAGCTCGCCCCTCGGGGGCAGCTACGAGCAGTACTTC. It translates to CASSPLGGSYEQYF.

This sequence joins TRBV5-6 and TRBJ1-4, with D maybe TRBD1 (6 bases). In germline, CDR1 is SGHDT, CDR2 YYEEEE. This CDR3 region has 18 residues. V was cut by 0 bases and J by 2 bases, with 17 bases left in between. In DNA, the CDR3 is TGTGCCAGCAGCTTGGCAGGAGCGAGGGGGTCTACTAATGAAAAACTGTTTTTT. It is translated as CASSLAGARGSTNEKLFF.

The chain uses TRBV19 and TRBJ1-1; 10 bases fit TRBD1. Trimming cost V 4 bases and J 4 bases; bases outside gene matches: 3. Germline V gene lookup returns CDR1 LNHDA and CDR2 SQIVND (reference sequence). The CDR3 is 14 residues long. The CDR3 spells CASSRQGASTEAFF. The CDR3 DNA is TGTGCCAGTAGTAGACAGGGGGCTAGCACTGAAGCTTTCTTT.

The V and J genes are TRBV11-2 and TRBJ2-3; no clear D. Trimming pared 1 base from V and 6 bases from J, leaving 8 bases between. The CDR3 extends over 13 amino acids. Germline CDR1 reads SGHAT; CDR2 reads FQNNGV. CDR3 coding DNA: TGTGCCAGCAGCTTAGCAGTAGGTGATACGCAGTATTTT. Protein product: CASSLAVGDTQYF.

In regard to this clone: This is likely an artifact of a read error, given a far larger clone one base away. Distinct nucleotide sequences in the sample also encode this CDR3. The genes are TRBV4-2 and TRBJ1-2; D gene uncertain. The length of the CDR3 is 15 residues. CDR1 is LGHNA and CDR2 is YNFKEQ in the germline V gene. Deletions cut 4 bases from V and 4 bases from J, with 16 bases between. CDR3 DNA sequence: TGTGCCAGCAGCCCATCCGGTGCCGAGTCCTATGGCTACACCTTC. This translates into CASSPSGAESYGYTF.

The J gene is TRBJ1-5, the V gene TRBV19, with 9 bases that match TRBD1. The CDR3 is 14 amino acids. From germline, CDR1 is LNHDA and CDR2 SQIVND (reference sequence). The J segment lost 3 bases and the V segment lost 7 bases, leaving 4 bases of the junction unmatched. The CDR3 reads CASKGDRDNQPQHF. CDR3 coding DNA: TGTGCCAGTAAGGGGGACAGGGACAATCAGCCCCAGCATTTT.

This clone was observed a few times. Relative to the germline gene, one junction end is altered; a read error may explain this. The chain joins TRBV5-4 to TRBJ2-2, with D unclear. This CDR3 region has 15 residues. The germline V gene encodes CDR1 SGHNT and CDR2 YYREEE (reference sequence). CDR3 protein: CASSPPPANTGELFF. As DNA, the CDR3 is TGTGCCAGCAGCCCCCCCCCTGCGAATACCGGGGAGCTGTTTTTT.

The rearrangement uses TRBV30 and TRBJ2-7; a possible D gene is TRBD2 (6 bases). Looked up from germline, CDR1 is GTSNPN and CDR2 is SVGIG (reference sequence). The V end was cut by 4 bases, the J end by 1 base, with 17 bases between. This CDR3 spans 15 amino acids. Here the CDR3 DNA reads TGTGCCTGGAACAGACTCAGCGGGCCTTCCTACGAGCAGTACTTC. Amino acid sequence: CAWNRLSGPSYEQYF.

The chain is built from TRBV11-2 and TRBJ2-1, with TRBD2 matching 7 bases. Trimming took 4 bases from V and 3 from J; bases not matched to a gene: 9. The CDR3 totals 16 residues. CDR1 SGHAT and CDR2 FQNNGV come from the germline V gene. As DNA, the CDR3 is TGTGCCAGCAGCTCGCCTCTAGCGGAATTCTACAATGAGCAGTTCTTC. Translated: CASSSPLAEFYNEQFF.

The chain couples TRBV5-5 to TRBJ1-3; D gene ambiguous. V was clipped by 3 bases and J by 8 bases, with 18 bases between them. CDR1 and CDR2 (germline): SGHKS, YYEKEE (reference sequence). The CDR3 runs 15 residues. CDR3: CASSSMGSRVDTIYF. CDR3 nucleotide sequence: TGTGCCAGCAGCTCGATGGGTTCCCGTGTAGACACCATATATTTT.

The chain joins TRBV5-1 to TRBJ1-1; TRBD1 aligns across 11 bases. Losses at the gene ends were 4 bases for V and 4 bases for J; bases not matched to a gene: 9. The CDR3 has 16 residues. Germline-derived CDR1 and CDR2 are SGHRS and YFSETQ. CDR3 sequence: CASSHGQGASGTEAFF. The CDR3 nucleotides are TGCGCCAGCAGCCACGGACAGGGGGCGTCGGGCACTGAAGCTTTCTTT.

The rearrangement links TRBV5-1 to TRBJ2-2; 7 bases agree with TRBD2. The CDR3 is made up of 17 amino acids. CDR1 is SGHRS, CDR2 YFSETQ, per germline. The V gene end was trimmed by 1 base and the J gene end by 0 bases; junction bases not matched to a gene: 6. The CDR3 loop reads CASSLSASGANTGELFF. DNA of the CDR3: TGCGCCAGCAGCTTGAGTGCTAGCGGTGCGAACACCGGGGAGCTGTTTTTT.